One and the same sample provided the 9 T cell receptor beta chains below, sequenced in a study of cytomegalovirus exposure and HLA in healthy donors. 60 Vbeta and 13 Jbeta primers were used in PCR. Assay used: immunoSEQ multiplex PCR; TCRdb lists only in-frame clones, some missing. Of some 150,000 clones listed, roughly 82% are singletons. Sequences were obtained from PBMCs. All receptors derive from a man aged 25 to 40 in good health and CMV-seronegative.

This chain links TRBV6-1 with TRBJ2-7; D unclear. The V end was cut by 1 base, the J end by 0 bases, with 10 bases between. This CDR3 contains 15 residues. Germline V lookup: CDR1 MNHNS, CDR2 SASEGT. CDR3 coding DNA: TGTGCCAGCAGTGAAGGCCCTATTGACTCCTACGAGCAGTACTTC. Encoded protein: CASSEGPIDSYEQYF.

The V gene is TRBV29-1, the J gene TRBJ1-1, with no clear D. Trimming removed 4 bases at V and 0 bases at J, with 9 bases between. This CDR3 region has 13 residues. Looked up from germline, CDR1 is SQVTM and CDR2 is ANQGSEA. The CDR3 here is CSVASQLNTEAFF. As DNA, the CDR3 is TGCAGCGTTGCAAGTCAGTTGAACACTGAAGCTTTCTTT.

J is TRBJ2-1 and V is TRBV14, with 13 bases fitting TRBD2. The CDR3 totals 19 residues. The junction had 16 bases not matched to a gene; V was cut back by 2 bases and J by 9 bases. CDR1 is SGHDN and CDR2 is FVKESK in the germline V gene. For the CDR3, the DNA is TGTGCCAGCAGCCAACCCGGACTAGCGGGAGCAATCCCCAATGGTGAGCAGTTCTTC. Translating it yields CASSQPGLAGAIPNGEQFF.

The chain employs TRBV5-1 and TRBJ2-1; 7 bases are shared with TRBD2. V shed 0 bases and J 6 bases; nucleotides not matched to a gene: 12. The CDR3 is made up of 17 amino acids. Germline CDR1 reads SGHRS; CDR2 reads YFSETQ. The CDR3 DNA reads TGCGCCAGCAGCTTGGCCCCGCGGGGGAGGATCGGCAATGAGCAGTTCTTC. This codes for CASSLAPRGRIGNEQFF.

The chain is built from TRBV5-4 and TRBJ2-3; 7 bases match TRBD2. V trimming: 1 base; J trimming: 0 bases; junction bases outside the gene matches: 2. The CDR3 has 15 amino acids. Germline values: CDR1 SGHNT, CDR2 YYREEE (reference sequence). The DNA for the CDR3 is TGTGCCAGCAGCTTGCTAGCGGCTAGCACAGATACGCAGTATTTT. Its translation is CASSLLAASTDTQYF.

The J gene is TRBJ2-7, the V gene TRBV5-4; maybe TRBD2 (5 bases). CDR3 length equals 17 residues. V was shortened by 0 bases and J by 7 bases, with 23 bases between the two germline ends. Looked up from germline, CDR1 is SGHNT and CDR2 is YYREEE (reference sequence). CDR3 nucleotide sequence: TGTGCCAGCAGCTTGGGTGGGTCGACGTTACGAGGGTGGGAGCAGTACTTC. It encodes CASSLGGSTLRGWEQYF.

This chain uses TRBV2 with TRBJ1-3, with TRBD1 as a possible D gene (5 bases). Trimming left V 4 bases short and J 2 bases short, with 9 bases between. Germline loops: CDR1 SNHLY, CDR2 FYNNEI. The CDR3 runs 14 residues. CDR3 sequence reads: CASSVGVAGNTIYF. CDR3 in DNA: TGTGCCAGCAGTGTAGGGGTGGCTGGAAACACCATATATTTT.

The chain couples TRBV28 to TRBJ2-5; TRBD2 might be the D (7 bases). Trimming stripped 8 bases from V and 4 bases from J, with 14 bases between. Germline V gene data show CDR1 as MDHEN and CDR2 as SYDVKM. The CDR3 has 13 amino acids. CDR3 nucleotides: TGTGCCAGCTGTCGGGGGGCTCGAGAGACCCAGTACTTC. As protein: CASCRGARETQYF.

The chain is built from TRBV2 and TRBJ2-3; 12 positions match TRBD2. This CDR3 comprises 17 residues. Germline lookup yields CDR1 SNHLY and CDR2 FYNNEI. The ends lost 11 bases at V and 3 bases at J; junction bases unmatched: 15. The CDR3 DNA reads TGTGCCGGAGCTACCGGGACTAGCGGGCGAGGTACAGATACGCAGTATTTT. Protein product: CAGATGTSGRGTDTQYF. Filled out from reference TRBV2 and TRBJ2-3, the complete variable domain reads EPEVTQTPSHQVTQMGQEVILRCVPISNHLYFYWYRQILGQKVEFLVSFYNNEISEKSEIFDDQFSVERPDGSNFTLKIRSTKLEDSAMYFCAGATGTSGRGTDTQYFGPGTRLTVL.